Listed below are T cell receptor beta chains from one sample, sequenced in a study of regulatory T cells in long-lasting Graves disease. One entry per CDR3 protein results from TCRdb running MiXCR on the multiplex PCR reads. Of about 440,000 distinct CDR3 sequences in the sample, 14% to 15% were seen once. The same data also contributed to another study, on T cells in Graves' hyperthyroidism and ophthalmopathy.

Sample: peripheral blood mononuclear cells (PBMCs), taken at new diagnosis, from a patient treated with antithyroid drugs. Source of these receptors: a woman in her twenties or thirties with Graves disease. The CDR3 runs from the conserved cysteine through the conserved F or W. The order of the fields is clone size, J gene, V gene, D gene, CDR3 protein, CDR3 DNA. The D gene is left open where the match is weak. Clone size is given for some rows only: seen once, a few or many times, or a class if the clone is expanded.

>few|TRBJ2-1|TRBV6-1|TRBD1
CASMTGGAGLDEQFF
TGTGCCAGCATGACAGGGGGCGCTGGTTTAGATGAGCAGTTCTTC
>many|TRBJ2-2|TRBV5-1|NA
CASSPLTNTGELFF
TGCGCCAGCAGCCCGTTAACGAACACCGGGGAGCTGTTTTTT
>many|TRBJ2-7|TRBV20-1|TRBD2
CSARLPGLAGSEQYF
TGCAGTGCTAGATTGCCGGGACTAGCAGGATCCGAGCAGTACTTC
>NA|TRBJ1-2|TRBV12-3/TRBV12-4|NA
CASSTNPGQLYGYTF
TGTGCCAGCAGCACGAACCCCGGACAGCTGTATGGCTACACCTTC
>many|TRBJ2-4|TRBV14|NA
CASSQDYRANIQYF
TGTGCCAGCAGCCAAGACTACAGGGCGAACATTCAGTACTTC
>few|TRBJ2-7|TRBV27|NA
CASGQLESYEQYF
TGTGCCAGCGGCCAACTAGAATCCTACGAGCAGTACTTC
>many|TRBJ2-1|TRBV30|NA
CAWSPRGVMTYNEQFF
TGTGCCTGGAGCCCTAGAGGGGTGATGACCTACAATGAGCAGTTCTTC
>many|TRBJ2-5|TRBV2|NA
CAREWDAEETQYF
TGTGCCAGAGAGTGGGACGCTGAAGAGACCCAGTACTTC
>many|TRBJ2-6|TRBV18|NA
CASSPNRGGMTNVLTF
TGTGCCAGCTCACCGAACCGAGGAGGTATGACCAACGTCCTGACTTTC
>many|TRBJ1-6|TRBV6-5|TRBD1
CASSYQDRVDSPLHF
TGTGCCAGCAGTTACCAGGACAGGGTGGACTCACCCCTCCACTTT
>NA|TRBJ2-3|TRBV3-1|NA
CASSQEVGTDTQYF
TGTGCCAGCAGCCAAGAGGTTGGGACAGATACGCAGTATTTT
>many|TRBJ1-2|TRBV16|TRBD1
CASSQSYRGDYGYTF
TGTGCCAGCAGCCAATCCTACAGGGGGGACTATGGCTACACCTTC
>many|TRBJ2-3|TRBV3-1|TRBD2
CASSQDQSPGTSGGFVDTQYF
TGTGCCAGCAGCCAAGATCAGTCCCCCGGGACTAGCGGGGGATTCGTAGATACGCAGTATTTT
>many|TRBJ1-1|TRBV11-3|NA
CASSILQGDTEAFF
TGTGCCAGCAGCATCCTACAGGGCGACACTGAAGCTTTCTTT
>NA|TRBJ1-1|TRBV9|TRBD1
CASSGAGTGATEAFF
TGTGCCAGCAGCGGTGCCGGGACAGGGGCCACTGAAGCTTTCTTT
>NA|TRBJ2-5|TRBV9|NA
CASSASGSLAETQYF
TGTGCCAGCAGCGCCTCGGGGTCATTGGCAGAGACCCAGTACTTC
>many|TRBJ1-5|TRBV6-1|NA
CASSAGQYSNQPQHF
TGTGCCAGCAGTGCCGGACAATATAGCAATCAGCCCCAGCATTTT
>few|TRBJ2-5|TRBV5-1|TRBD2
CASSSGLAGVSVETQYF
TGCGCCAGCAGCTCGGGACTAGCGGGAGTGTCGGTAGAGACCCAGTACTTC
>few|TRBJ2-5|TRBV7-9|TRBD2
CASNPSGTYQETRYF
TGTGCCAGCAACCCTAGCGGGACGTACCAAGAGACCCGGTACTTC
>many|TRBJ2-3|TRBV7-3|TRBD2
CASSLSGSETDTQYF
TGTGCCAGCAGCCTTAGCGGGAGTGAGACAGATACGCAGTATTTT
>few|TRBJ2-2|TRBV24-1|TRBD1
CATSDRRTGGTGELFF
TGTGCCACCAGTGACCGCAGGACAGGGGGGACCGGGGAGCTGTTTTTT
>few|TRBJ2-1|TRBV7-2|TRBD2
CASSFTGTSGMRTGGGEQFF
TGTGCCAGCAGCTTTACCGGGACTAGCGGGATGAGGACGGGGGGCGGTGAGCAGTTCTTC
>NA|TRBJ1-2|TRBV7-9|NA
CASSVSDGYGYTF
TGTGCCAGCAGCGTCTCGGACGGGTATGGCTACACCTTC
>NA|TRBJ2-1|TRBV28|NA
CASSRPRTTLNNNEQFF
TGTGCCAGCAGTCGCCCCCGGACTACCCTTAATAACAATGAGCAGTTCTTC
>few|TRBJ2-3|TRBV6-2/TRBV6-3|NA
CASSYSKAAGWGADTQYF
TGTGCCAGCAGTTACTCGAAGGCTGCGGGCTGGGGGGCAGATACGCAGTATTTT
>many|TRBJ1-6|TRBV2|NA
CASRVQGSYNSPLHF
TGTGCCAGCAGGGTACAGGGCTCCTATAATTCACCCCTCCACTTT
>few|TRBJ2-7|TRBV15|NA
CATSRTISSRVEQYF
TGTGCCACCAGCAGGACGATTTCATCCAGGGTCGAGCAGTACTTC
>NA|TRBJ2-4|TRBV30|NA
CASTRWQGGLGNIQYF
TGTGCCAGCACCCGATGGCAGGGTGGTCTAGGAAACATTCAGTACTTC
>NA|TRBJ2-7|TRBV11-2|TRBD1
CASSFPGTATYEQYF
TGTGCCAGCAGCTTCCCCGGGACAGCGACCTACGAGCAGTACTTC
>many|TRBJ1-2|TRBV27|NA
CASSLLMTEYYGYTF
TGTGCCAGCAGTTTACTGATGACAGAATACTATGGCTACACCTTC
>many|TRBJ2-2|TRBV3-1|NA
CASSQEGAAGELFF
TGTGCCAGCAGCCAAGAGGGGGCGGCCGGGGAGCTGTTTTTT
>once|TRBJ2-7|TRBV28|TRBD1
CASRGGGTGASEQYF
TGTGCCAGCAGGGGGGGAGGGACAGGGGCGTCCGAGCAGTACTTC
>many|TRBJ1-5|TRBV28|TRBD1
CASRPTGGRQPQHF
TGTGCCAGCAGGCCGACAGGGGGACGTCAGCCCCAGCATTTT
>few|TRBJ2-2|TRBV12-3/TRBV12-4|NA
CASSLATGSGTGELFF
TGTGCCAGCAGTTTAGCGACGGGGAGTGGCACCGGGGAGCTGTTTTTT
>many|TRBJ2-3|TRBV2|TRBD2
CASSDAAGGPGDTQYF
TGTGCCAGCAGTGACGCAGCGGGAGGGCCTGGGGATACGCAGTATTTT
>many|TRBJ2-1|TRBV3-1|TRBD2
CASRQRAGAGRSYNEQFF
TGTGCCAGCAGGCAAAGAGCGGGAGCCGGTCGCTCCTACAATGAGCAGTTCTTC
>many|TRBJ2-3|TRBV2|NA
CASSTRNTQYF
TGTGCCAGCAGTACCCGTAATACGCAGTATTTT
>NA|TRBJ2-1|TRBV5-1|NA
CAIKKAQAPKFF
TGCGCCATCAAGAAAGCCCAGGCCCCAAAGTTCTTC
>few|TRBJ2-2|TRBV5-1|TRBD2
CASSPGTSGRAGELFF
TGCGCCAGCAGCCCGGGGACTAGCGGGAGAGCCGGGGAGCTGTTTTTT
>few|TRBJ1-6|TRBV30|TRBD1
CAWETGSSNSPLHF
TGTGCCTGGGAGACAGGGTCGAGTAATTCACCCCTCCACTTT
>many|TRBJ1-1|TRBV29-1|NA
CSALTENRAFF
TGCAGCGCCCTGACCGAAAACCGGGCTTTCTTT
>few|TRBJ1-2|TRBV5-1|NA
CASRGDPTGLNYGYTF
TGCGCCAGCAGGGGGGACCCGACAGGATTAAACTATGGCTACACCTTC
>few|TRBJ1-1|TRBV6-1|NA
CASSEVGANTEAFF
TGTGCCAGCAGTGAAGTCGGGGCGAACACTGAAGCTTTCTTT
>many|TRBJ1-2|TRBV30|NA
CAWSAQGWSGYTF
TGTGCCTGGAGTGCCCAGGGATGGAGTGGCTACACCTTC
>few|TRBJ1-5|TRBV2|NA
CASSEAPRSSEPQHF
TGTGCCAGCAGTGAAGCTCCCCGTAGCTCAGAGCCCCAGCATTTT
>many|TRBJ2-1|TRBV6-1|TRBD2
CASSARLAEQFF
TGTGCCAGCAGTGCCAGACTAGCGGAGCAGTTCTTC
>NA|TRBJ1-1|TRBV6-1|TRBD1
CASSDGTGMNTEAFF
TGTGCCAGCAGTGACGGGACAGGCATGAACACTGAAGCTTTCTTT
>NA|TRBJ1-5|TRBV20-1|TRBD1
CSAAGTAYSNQPQHF
TGCAGTGCCGCCGGGACAGCCTATTCTAATCAGCCCCAGCATTTT
>many|TRBJ2-1|TRBV20-1|TRBD2
CSAGGLDYNEQFF
TGCAGTGCTGGCGGACTAGATTACAATGAGCAGTTCTTC
>many|TRBJ2-3|TRBV4-2|NA
CASSQDPRRDTQYF
TGTGCCAGCAGCCAAGATCCCCGGAGAGATACGCAGTATTTT
>few|TRBJ1-5|TRBV10-3|TRBD1
CAISDATGGNQPQHF
TGTGCCATCAGTGACGCCACAGGGGGCAATCAGCCCCAGCATTTT
>many|TRBJ2-2|TRBV27|TRBD2
CASSLWALAGGGTGELFF
TGTGCCAGCAGTTTATGGGCGTTAGCGGGAGGAGGAACCGGGGAGCTGTTTTTT
>NA|TRBJ2-1|TRBV5-1|TRBD2
CASSLLSTSGEMFF
TGCGCCAGCAGCTTGTTGTCGACTAGCGGTGAGATGTTCTTC
>NA|TRBJ1-1|TRBV11-3|NA
CASSRFGGTEAFF
TGTGCCAGCAGTCGGTTCGGCGGCACTGAAGCTTTCTTT
>many|TRBJ2-7|TRBV2|NA
CASSDRGSVEQYF
TGTGCCAGCAGTGATCGGGGTAGCGTCGAGCAGTACTTC
>many|TRBJ2-1|TRBV7-3|TRBD2
CASSLTLPSGLRNEQFF
TGTGCCAGCAGCTTAACGCTCCCTAGCGGACTAAGGAATGAGCAGTTCTTC
>many|TRBJ2-1|TRBV28|TRBD2
CASLAGRDEQFF
TGTGCCAGTCTAGCGGGTCGGGATGAGCAGTTCTTC
>NA|TRBJ2-4|TRBV5-1|NA
CASSGARRSIAKNIQYF
TGCGCCAGCAGCGGCGCGCGGCGTTCCATAGCCAAAAACATTCAGTACTTC
>few|TRBJ2-7|TRBV7-6|NA
CASSLFGTYEQYF
TGTGCCAGCAGCTTATTCGGGACCTACGAGCAGTACTTC